The sequence of this T cell receptor beta chain was determined in a study of prognosis after radiotherapy for stage I lung cancer. Study-level information: Of the enrolled patients, about 15 had newly diagnosed primary stage I lung tumors, while four or five had oligometastatic NSCLC following surgical resection of the primary tumor. Radiotherapy took the form of SBRT (3 to 5 fractions) with a biologically effective dose of at least 100 Gy. Tumor type comprised squamous cell carcinoma in seven patients and adenocarcinoma in around 12.

Multiplex PCR in two rounds served to amplify TCR beta CDR3 from genomic DNA. Round one of PCR was performed, and it used primers specific to each TRBV and TRBJ gene. A single record per CDR3 protein comes from TCRdb applying MiXCR to the multiplex PCR reads. The table includes about 16,000 distinct CDR3 sequences, about 44% detected once. Germline assignment: CDR1 MNHNS and CDR2 SASEGT. V lost 5 bases and J 13 bases, leaving 12 bases between the germline ends. CDR3 size: 12 residues. Peripheral blood, in roughly 6.4-milliliter volumes, was drawn at each of two time points. The sequence was obtained from a donor aged 50 or older with non-small cell lung cancer. The sequences come from PBMCs, collected before or after stereotactic body radiation therapy (not recorded which). The rearrangement links TRBV6-1 to TRBJ1-6; maybe TRBD1 (5 bases). The CDR3 here is CASSQGSGPLHF. CDR3 bases: TGTGCCAGCAGTCAGGGATCCGGTCCCCTCCACTTT.